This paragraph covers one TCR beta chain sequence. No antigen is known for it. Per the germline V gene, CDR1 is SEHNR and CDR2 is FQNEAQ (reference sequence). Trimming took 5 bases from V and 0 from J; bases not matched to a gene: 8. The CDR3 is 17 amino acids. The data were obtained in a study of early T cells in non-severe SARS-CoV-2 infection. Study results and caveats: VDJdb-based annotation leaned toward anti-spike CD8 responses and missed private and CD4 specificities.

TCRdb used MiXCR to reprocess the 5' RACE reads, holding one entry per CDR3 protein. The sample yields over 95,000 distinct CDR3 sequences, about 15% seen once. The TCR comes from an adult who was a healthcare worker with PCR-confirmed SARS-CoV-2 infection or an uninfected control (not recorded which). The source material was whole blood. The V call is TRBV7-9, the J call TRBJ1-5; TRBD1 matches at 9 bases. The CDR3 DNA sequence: TGTGCCAGCAGCCATGGGACAGGGACTTTTAGCAATCAGCCCCAGCATTTT. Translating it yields CASSHGTGTFSNQPQHF.